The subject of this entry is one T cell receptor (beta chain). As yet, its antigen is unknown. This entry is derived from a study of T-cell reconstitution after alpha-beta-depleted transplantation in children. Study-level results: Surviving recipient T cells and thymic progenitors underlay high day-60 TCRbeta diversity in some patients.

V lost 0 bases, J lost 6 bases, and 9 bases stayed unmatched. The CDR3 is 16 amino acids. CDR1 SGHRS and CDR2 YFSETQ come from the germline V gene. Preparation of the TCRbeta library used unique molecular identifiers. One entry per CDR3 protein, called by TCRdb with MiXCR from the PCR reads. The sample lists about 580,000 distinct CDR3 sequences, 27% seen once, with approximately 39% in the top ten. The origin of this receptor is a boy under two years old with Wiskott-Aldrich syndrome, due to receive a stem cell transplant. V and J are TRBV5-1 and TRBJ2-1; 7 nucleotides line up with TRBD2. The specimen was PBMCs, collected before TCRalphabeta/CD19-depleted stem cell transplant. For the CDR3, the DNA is TGCGCCAGCAGCTTGGCCATGGGACTAACATCCAATGAGCAGTTCTTC. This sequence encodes CASSLAMGLTSNEQFF.